The source of this T cell receptor beta chain is a study of blood T cell repertoires in COVID-19. Study context: Spain, Italy and the United States supplied samples that represented acute and convalescent COVID-19. Sources were T cells, B-cell-depleted T cells, or PBMCs; the material itself was cDNA or gDNA.

Per germline, CDR1 SNHLY and CDR2 FYNNEI. Trimming cost V 5 bases and J 1 base; bases outside gene matches: 12. The CDR3 covers 17 residues. In the original processing: Reference gene primer amplification in the assay estimated nucleated cell counts. TCRdb's table, derived via immunoSEQ multiplex PCR, lists solely in-frame clones and lacks some. The V and J calls and the clone size are those of that table, but D and trimming were determined from the DNA. The sample includes about 220,000 clones, roughly 85% of them seen just once. Seattle cases were enrolled at active infection and followed longitudinally.

The source of this sequence is a woman aged 65 to 85 with COVID-19, enrolled during active disease. The rearrangement joins TRBV2 to TRBJ2-7; 9 nucleotides line up with TRBD1. The material sequenced was peripheral blood. CDR3 sequence (DNA): TGTGCCAGCAGTCAATCGCCCGGGACAGGGATTTCCTACGAGCAGTACTTC. It codes for CASSQSPGTGISYEQYF.